The next 5 T cell receptor beta chains were all read from a single sample in a study of T cell clonality in common variable immunodeficiency. TCRdb's table, derived via immunoSEQ multiplex PCR, lists solely in-frame clones and lacks some. The record shows around 47,000 clones for this sample, with no singletons present. The sequenced sample consisted of peripheral blood mononuclear cells. These receptors were collected from a person aged 18-70 years in good health.

The sample holds a few counts of this clone. The DNA ends 3 residues before the CDR3 does, and the rest of the CDR3 is filled in from the germline J gene. This chain connects TRBV6-2 or TRBV6-3 to TRBJ1-5; 7 bases line up with TRBD1. V gave up 8 bases and J gave up 4 bases; unmatched junction bases: 11. Germline CDR1 MNHEY, CDR2 SVGEGT. CDR3 length equals 15 residues. The DNA read from the CDR3 is TGTGCCAGCCAGGGTTATCAGGGGGAAAATCAGCCC. This sequence encodes CASQGYQGENQP. The full-length CDR3 reads as CASQGYQGENQPQHF.

This clone was recorded many times. The read terminates 3 residues ahead of where the CDR3 ends, so the germline J gene completes it. The chain carries TRBV2 and TRBJ2-2; 8 nucleotides align to TRBD1. CDR1 SNHLY and CDR2 FYNNEI come from the germline V gene. The CDR3 covers 15 residues. V shed 2 bases and J 9 bases; nucleotides not matched to a gene: 8. The sequenced CDR3 bases are TGTGCCAGCAGTGAATTAAAAGGACAGGGTAGGGAG. It yields the protein CASSELKGQGRE. The full CDR3 protein reads CASSELKGQGRELFF.

This clone was picked up many times. The CDR3 goes on 3 residues after the read ends, and that part is filled in from the germline J gene. The V gene is TRBV5-6, the J gene TRBJ1-5; D ambiguous. CDR1 is SGHDT and CDR2 is YYEEEE in the germline V gene. The CDR3 runs 14 residues. Trimming removed 0 bases from V and 6 bases from J, with 10 bases in between. The sequenced CDR3 bases are TGTGCCAGCAGCTTGGGAGCTGAGGGTCAGCCC. Protein sequence: CASSLGAEGQP. The complete CDR3 protein is CASSLGAEGQPQHF. The variable domain in full, with the rest retrieved from reference TRBV5-6 and TRBJ1-5, is DAGVTQSPTHLIKTRGQQVTLRCSPKSGHDTVSWYQQALGQGPQFIFQYYEEEERQRGNFPDRFSGHQFPNYSSELNVNALLLGDSALYLCASSLGAEGQPQHFGDGTRLSIL.

This clone was found many times. CDR3: CAWSKVLGTGSFNGYTF. The covered CDR3 bases are TGTGCCTGGAGTAAGGTTTTGGGGACAGGGAGTTTTAATGGC. The genes are TRBV30 and TRBJ1-2, with 9 nucleotides matching TRBD1. The read stops 3 residues short of the end of the CDR3; the missing end is completed from the germline J gene. Trimming removed 2 bases from V and 6 bases from J; junction bases left unmatched: 16. The CDR3 is made up of 17 amino acids. CDR1 is GTSNPN and CDR2 is SVGIG in the germline V gene (reference sequence).

This clone was observed a few times. Its ends do not fully match the called genes, so a read error is possible. The missing CDR3 end, 3 residues past where the read stops, is filled in from the germline J gene. The V and J genes are TRBV7-7 and TRBJ2-2; TRBD1 is a possible D gene (6 bases). There are 15 residues in the CDR3. The germline V gene encodes CDR1 SSHAT and CDR2 FNYEAQ (reference sequence). CDR3 DNA, as far as it was read: TGTGCTAGCAGCTTAGGATCAGGGGTAACCGGGGAG. It is translated as CASSLGSGVTGE. The complete CDR3 sequence is CASSLGSGVTGELFF. Full variable domain (rest looked up from reference TRBV7-7 and TRBJ2-2): GAGVSQSPRYKVTKRGQDVTLRCDPISSHATLYWYQQALGQGPEFLTYFNYEAQPDKSGLPSDRFSAERPEGSISTLTIQRTEQRDSAMYRCASSLGSGVTGELFFGEGSRLTVL.